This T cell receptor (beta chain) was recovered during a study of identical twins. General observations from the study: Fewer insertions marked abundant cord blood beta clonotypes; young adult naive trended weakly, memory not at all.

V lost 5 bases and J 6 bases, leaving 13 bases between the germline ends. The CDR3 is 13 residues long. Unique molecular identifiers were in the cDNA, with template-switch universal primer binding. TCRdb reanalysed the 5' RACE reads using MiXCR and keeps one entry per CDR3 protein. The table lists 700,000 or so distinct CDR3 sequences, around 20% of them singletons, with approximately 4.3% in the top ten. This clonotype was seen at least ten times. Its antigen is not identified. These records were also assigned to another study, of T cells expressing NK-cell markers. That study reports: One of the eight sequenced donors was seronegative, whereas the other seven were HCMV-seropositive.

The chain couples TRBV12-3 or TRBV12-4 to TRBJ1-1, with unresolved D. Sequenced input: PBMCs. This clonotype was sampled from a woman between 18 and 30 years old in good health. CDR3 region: CASSLQAGAEAFF. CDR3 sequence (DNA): TGTGCCAGCAGTCTCCAAGCTGGGGCTGAAGCTTTCTTT.